The 15 T cell receptor beta chains in this list originate from one sample, sequenced in a study of blood T cell repertoires in COVID-19. Using immunoSEQ multiplex PCR, the repertoire was profiled, and TCRdb retains in-frame clones only, with some absent. The profile shows roughly 150,000 clones, around 85% of them singletons. The specimen was peripheral blood. The source is a woman aged 80 or over with COVID-19, enrolled during active disease.

The CDR3 nucleotides are TGTGCCAGCAGTATTCGGGGACTAGCGAACGCGAACACCGGGGAGCTGTTTTTT. Its translation: CASSIRGLANANTGELFF. The chain is built from TRBV27 and TRBJ2-2; TRBD2 matches at 10 bases. CDR3 length equals 18 residues. CDR1 and CDR2 (germline): MNHEY, SMNVEV (reference sequence). V dropped 5 bases and J dropped 0; count of bases not matched to a gene: 9.

The chain recombines TRBV27 with TRBJ1-1; D possibly corresponds to TRBD1 (6 bases). V lost 5 bases, J lost 6 bases, and 19 bases lay in between. Germline CDR1 reads MNHEY; CDR2 reads SMNVEV (reference sequence). The CDR3 loop spans 15 amino acids. The CDR3 DNA follows: TGTGCCAGCAGTGCCGAACAGGGATCTCTAGCTGAAGCTTTCTTT. Protein: CASSAEQGSLAEAFF.

The chain carries TRBV6-5 and TRBJ1-4, with TRBD1 matching 9 bases. In germline, CDR1 is MNHEY, CDR2 SVGAGI. V gave up 2 bases and J gave up 11 bases; unmatched junction bases: 9. The CDR3 has 15 residues. DNA of the CDR3: TGTGCCAGCAGTTACACCACAGGGGGCGCGGAGAAACTGTTTTTT. Protein: CASSYTTGGAEKLFF.

The chain uses TRBV5-1 and TRBJ1-1; 10 positions match TRBD1. The junction had 5 bases not matched to a gene; V was cut back by 1 base and J by 8 bases. The germline V gene encodes CDR1 SGHRS and CDR2 YFSETQ. The CDR3 contains 14 residues. CDR3 loop: CASSLRGQGREAFF. DNA for the CDR3: TGCGCCAGCAGCTTGCGGGGACAGGGGAGGGAAGCTTTCTTT.

The rearrangement joins TRBV5-1 to TRBJ2-3; D might be TRBD1 (5 bases). In germline, CDR1 is SGHRS, CDR2 YFSETQ. CDR3 size: 13 residues. The V end was cut by 7 bases, the J end by 2 bases, with 11 bases between. The CDR3 region has the DNA TGCGCCAGCGGAACGACAGACACAGATACGCAGTATTTT. Encoded protein: CASGTTDTDTQYF.

The chain carries TRBV5-1 and TRBJ1-6, with 7 bases lining up with TRBD1. In germline, CDR1 is SGHRS, CDR2 YFSETQ. The CDR3 runs 15 residues. V was pared by 3 bases and J by 11 bases, with 11 bases of the junction left unmatched. The CDR3 DNA is TGCGCCAGCAGCTGGGACAGCAACCTTAGGGCACCCCTCCACTTT. This sequence encodes CASSWDSNLRAPLHF.

The V call is TRBV3-1 (or the pseudogene TRBV3-2), the J call TRBJ2-3; D ambiguous. The CDR3 consists of 12 residues. Deletions cut 4 bases from V and 3 bases from J, with 5 bases between. The germline V gene has CDR1 LGHDT and CDR2 YNNKEL (reference sequence). The CDR3: CASSPRTDTQYF. CDR3 coding DNA: TGTGCCAGCAGCCCCAGGACAGATACGCAGTATTTT.

This sequence joins TRBV5-8 and TRBJ2-1, with 11 bases matching TRBD2. Germline-derived CDR1 and CDR2 are SGHTS and YDEGEE. Unmatched junction bases numbered 13, after V lost 4 bases and J lost 10 bases. CDR3 length equals 16 residues. The CDR3 reads CASSPEKGLAGGEQFF. In DNA form, the CDR3 reads TGTGCCAGCAGCCCCGAAAAGGGTCTAGCGGGAGGAGAGCAGTTCTTC.

The chain combines TRBV9 with TRBJ1-6; TRBD1 matches 9 bases. After removal of 5 bases from V and 7 bases from J, the junction contained 10 bases not matched to a gene. The CDR3 contains 16 residues. Germline lookup yields CDR1 SGDLS and CDR2 YYNGEE. CDR3 in amino acids: CASRRGGDRDNSPLHF. The CDR3, as DNA: TGTGCCAGCAGGCGAGGGGGGGACAGGGACAATTCACCCCTCCACTTT.

This clone was counted between two and nine times. Here the CDR3 reads CASSSGQGIHEQFF. In nucleotides, the CDR3 is TGCGCCAGCAGCTCGGGACAGGGTATACATGAGCAGTTCTTC. The chain is built from TRBV5-1 and TRBJ2-1; the match to TRBD1 covers 9 bases. The CDR3 sequence is 14 residues long. Germline CDR1 is SGHRS and CDR2 is YFSETQ. V shed 3 bases, J shed 8 bases, and the junction held 6 bases outside the gene matches.

The chain links TRBV28 to TRBJ1-2, with D possibly matching TRBD1 (6 bases). Germline V gene data show CDR1 as MDHEN and CDR2 as SYDVKM. This CDR3 has 21 amino acids. Between the trimmed V and J ends, which lost 3 bases and 6 bases, there was a span of 35 bases. The CDR3 reads CASSFVTRVFTEEQGMDGYTF. In DNA, the CDR3 is TGTGCCAGCAGTTTCGTGACAAGAGTATTTACAGAAGAACAGGGAATGGATGGCTACACCTTC.

The chain carries TRBV12-5 and TRBJ1-2; 9 bases are shared with TRBD1. The V segment lost 6 bases and the J segment 7 bases; nucleotides outside the gene matches: 6. Germline V gives CDR1 LGHNT, CDR2 FRNRAP. The CDR3 covers 13 residues. CDR3 nucleotides: TGTGCTAGTGGGTCTGACAGGGGGGTTGGCTACACCTTC. Translated: CASGSDRGVGYTF.

J is TRBJ2-5 and V is TRBV6-5; 11 bases line up with TRBD1. CDR1 and CDR2 from the germline V gene are MNHEY and SVGAGI. The CDR3 runs 14 residues. V lost 5 bases to trimming and J lost 4 bases; unmatched junction nucleotides: 3. The CDR3 here is CASSQDRGRETQYF. CDR3 bases: TGTGCCAGCAGTCAGGACAGGGGGCGAGAGACCCAGTACTTC.

The rearrangement uses TRBV9 and TRBJ2-1; the D gene is possibly TRBD1 (6 bases). Germline CDR1 and CDR2: SGDLS and YYNGEE. Trimming took 0 bases from V and 10 from J, leaving 17 bases between them. This CDR3 is built from 15 residues. CDR3 in DNA: TGTGCCAGCAGCGTAGTGGATAGTCCTGGGGGCGAGCAGTTCTTC. This encodes CASSVVDSPGGEQFF.

This rearrangement joins TRBV10-1 to TRBJ2-3; the D gene is possibly TRBD1 (5 bases). From germline, CDR1 is WNHNN and CDR2 SYGVQD (reference sequence). Trimming removed 2 bases from V and 9 bases from J, with 12 bases in between. The CDR3 length is 13 residues. Written as DNA, the CDR3 is TGCGCCAGCAGTGAGGGGGCCGGGCGAACGCAGTATTTT. This codes for CASSEGAGRTQYF.